The rows below give T cell receptor beta chains drawn from one sample of a study of blood T cell repertoires in COVID-19. The table came from immunoSEQ multiplex PCR; TCRdb's copy has only in-frame clones and leaves some out. The sample lists under 300,000 clones, approximately 90% occurring once. Sequenced sample: PBMCs or T cells enriched from blood (not recorded which). These receptors were taken from a human donor in a cohort exposed to, infected with or recovered from COVID-19 (not recorded which). The donor label of this sample is uncertain. The CDR3 runs from the conserved cysteine through the conserved F or W. The D gene is left open where the match is weak. Size tells how often a clone was seen (once, few, many) or the class of an expanded clone, and some rows leave it out.

J: TRBJ2-7
size: once
D: NA
V: TRBV11-2
CDR3: CASSPPDVGREQYF
DNA: TGTGCCAGCAGCCCCCCGGACGTCGGGAGAGAGCAGTACTTC

J: TRBJ2-5
size: NA
D: TRBD2
V: TRBV7-7
CDR3: CASGKISGGVQETQYF
DNA: TGTGCCAGCGGAAAGATTAGCGGGGGAGTACAAGAGACCCAGTACTTC

J: TRBJ1-1
size: NA
D: TRBD1
V: TRBV18
CDR3: CASSMDRENTEAFF
DNA: TGTGCCAGCTCTATGGACAGGGAGAACACTGAAGCTTTCTTT

J: TRBJ2-7
size: NA
D: TRBD1
V: TRBV5-1
CDR3: CASTPGQGSYEQYF
DNA: TGCGCCAGCACACCAGGACAGGGCTCCTACGAGCAGTACTTC

J: TRBJ1-1
size: NA
D: TRBD1
V: TRBV6-2/TRBV6-3
CDR3: CASSYRTGRTEAFF
DNA: TGTGCCAGCAGTTATCGGACAGGCCGGACTGAAGCTTTCTTT

J: TRBJ1-2
size: NA
D: NA
V: TRBV2
CDR3: CASSALPIENYGYTF
DNA: TGTGCCAGCAGTGCCTTACCGATAGAAAACTATGGCTACACCTTC

J: TRBJ1-2
size: NA
D: NA
V: TRBV3-1/TRBV3-2
CDR3: CASSHARGGYTF
DNA: TGTGCCAGCAGCCACGCTCGGGGGGGCTACACCTTC

J: TRBJ2-1
size: NA
D: NA
V: TRBV15
CDR3: CATSRPDRHNEQFF
DNA: TGTGCCACCAGCAGACCAGACAGGCACAATGAGCAGTTCTTC

J: TRBJ2-5
size: NA
D: TRBD2
V: TRBV7-9
CDR3: CASSSTGTRETQYF
DNA: TGTGCCAGCAGCTCGACCGGGACTAGAGAGACCCAGTACTTC

J: TRBJ1-1
size: NA
D: TRBD1
V: TRBV30
CDR3: CAWSFRGRTEAFF
DNA: TGTGCCTGGAGTTTCAGGGGGCGGACTGAAGCTTTCTTT

J: TRBJ2-5
size: NA
D: TRBD2
V: TRBV3-1/TRBV3-2
CDR3: CASSQAGGQETQYF
DNA: TGTGCCAGCAGCCAAGCGGGGGGGCAAGAGACCCAGTACTTC

J: TRBJ1-2
size: NA
D: NA
V: TRBV29-1
CDR3: CSVDRGNDYTF
DNA: TGCAGCGTTGACCGGGGAAACGACTACACCTTC

J: TRBJ2-1
size: NA
D: NA
V: TRBV10-2
CDR3: CATSTSGNNEQFF
DNA: TGCGCCACTTCGACTAGTGGCAACAATGAGCAGTTCTTC

J: TRBJ1-2
size: NA
D: NA
V: TRBV2
CDR3: CASSEAKGQANYGYTF
DNA: TGTGCCAGCAGTGAGGCAAAAGGACAAGCTAACTATGGCTACACCTTC

J: TRBJ1-1
size: NA
D: NA
V: TRBV7-9
CDR3: CASSSVMGGTEAFF
DNA: TGTGCCAGCAGCTCAGTCATGGGAGGGACTGAAGCTTTCTTT

J: TRBJ1-3
size: NA
D: NA
V: TRBV5-6
CDR3: CASSLAGNTIYF
DNA: TGTGCCAGCAGCTTGGCGGGAAACACCATATATTTT

J: TRBJ1-2
size: once
D: NA
V: TRBV27
CDR3: CASSTGSNYGYTF
DNA: TGTGCCAGCAGTACAGGGTCCAACTATGGCTACACCTTC

J: TRBJ1-2
size: NA
D: TRBD1
V: TRBV23-1
CDR3: CASSQTGNYGYTF
DNA: TGCGCCAGCAGTCAGACAGGGAACTATGGCTACACCTTC

J: TRBJ1-1
size: NA
D: NA
V: TRBV19
CDR3: CASSIDGAYPNTEAFF
DNA: TGTGCCAGTAGTATAGATGGGGCCTACCCGAACACTGAAGCTTTCTTT

J: TRBJ2-3
size: NA
D: TRBD2
V: TRBV4-2
CDR3: CASSQGTLAGGPGADTQYF
DNA: TGTGCCAGCAGCCAAGGTACCCTAGCGGGGGGGCCTGGCGCAGATACGCAGTATTTT